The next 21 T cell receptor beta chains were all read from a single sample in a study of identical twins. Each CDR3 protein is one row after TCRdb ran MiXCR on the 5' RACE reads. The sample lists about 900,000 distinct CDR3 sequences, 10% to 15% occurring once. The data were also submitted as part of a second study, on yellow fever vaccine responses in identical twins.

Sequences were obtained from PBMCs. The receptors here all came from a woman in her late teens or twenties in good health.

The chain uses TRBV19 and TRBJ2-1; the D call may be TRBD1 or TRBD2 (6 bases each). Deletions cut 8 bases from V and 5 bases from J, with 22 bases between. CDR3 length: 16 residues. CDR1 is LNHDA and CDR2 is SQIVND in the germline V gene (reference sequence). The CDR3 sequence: CASQTLGGILDNEQFF. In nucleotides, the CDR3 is TGTGCCAGTCAAACATTAGGGGGGATTCTTGACAATGAGCAGTTCTTC.

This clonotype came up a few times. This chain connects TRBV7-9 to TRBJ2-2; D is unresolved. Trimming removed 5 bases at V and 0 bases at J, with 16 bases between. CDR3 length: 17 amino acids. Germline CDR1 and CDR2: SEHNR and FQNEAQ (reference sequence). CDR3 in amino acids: CASSTQGWASNTGELFF. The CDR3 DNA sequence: TGTGCCAGCAGCACCCAAGGTTGGGCTTCGAACACCGGGGAGCTGTTTTTT.

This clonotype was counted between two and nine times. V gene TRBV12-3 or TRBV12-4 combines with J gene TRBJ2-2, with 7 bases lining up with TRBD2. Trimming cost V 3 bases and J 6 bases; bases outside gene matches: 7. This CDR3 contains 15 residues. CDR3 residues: CASSFGGSGSGELFF. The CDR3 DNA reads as TGTGCCAGCAGTTTCGGCGGGAGTGGATCCGGGGAGCTGTTTTTT.

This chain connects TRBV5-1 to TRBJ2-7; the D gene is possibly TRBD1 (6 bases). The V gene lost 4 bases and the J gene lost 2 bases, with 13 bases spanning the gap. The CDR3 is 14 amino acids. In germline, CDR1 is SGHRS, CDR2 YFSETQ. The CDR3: CASSPTGTTYEQYV. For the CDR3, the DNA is TGCGCCAGCAGCCCTACCGGGACAACCTACGAGCAGTACGTC.

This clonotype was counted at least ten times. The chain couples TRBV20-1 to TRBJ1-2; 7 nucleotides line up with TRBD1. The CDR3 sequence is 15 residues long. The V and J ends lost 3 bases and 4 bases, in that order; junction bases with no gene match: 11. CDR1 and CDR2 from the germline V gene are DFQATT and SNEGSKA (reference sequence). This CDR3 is CSARDPGQPVYGYTF. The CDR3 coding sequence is TGCAGTGCTAGGGACCCGGGACAGCCTGTCTATGGCTACACCTTC.

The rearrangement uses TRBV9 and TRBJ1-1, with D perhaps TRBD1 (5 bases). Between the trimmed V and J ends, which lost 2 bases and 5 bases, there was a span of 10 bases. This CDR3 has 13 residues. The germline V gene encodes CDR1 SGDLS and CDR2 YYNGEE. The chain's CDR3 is CASSVSRETEAFF. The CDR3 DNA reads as TGTGCCAGCAGCGTCTCCAGGGAAACTGAAGCTTTCTTT.

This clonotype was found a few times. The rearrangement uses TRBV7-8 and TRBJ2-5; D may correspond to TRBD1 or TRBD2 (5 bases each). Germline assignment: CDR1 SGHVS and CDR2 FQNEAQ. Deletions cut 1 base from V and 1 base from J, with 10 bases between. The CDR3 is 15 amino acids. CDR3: CASSLDVGTQETQYF. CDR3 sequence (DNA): TGTGCCAGCAGCTTAGATGTAGGGACCCAAGAGACCCAGTACTTC. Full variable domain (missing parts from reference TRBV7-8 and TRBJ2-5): GAGVSQSPRYKVAKRGQDVALRCDPISGHVSLFWYQQALGQGPEFLTYFQNEAQLDKSGLPSDRFFAERPEGSVSTLKIQRTQQEDSAVYLCASSLDVGTQETQYFGPGTRLLVL.

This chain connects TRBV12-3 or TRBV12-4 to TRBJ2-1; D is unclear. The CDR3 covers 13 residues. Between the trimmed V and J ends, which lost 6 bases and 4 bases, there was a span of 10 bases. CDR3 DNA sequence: TGTGCCAGCAGGCGGTTACCTTACAATGAGCAGTTCTTC. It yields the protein CASRRLPYNEQFF.

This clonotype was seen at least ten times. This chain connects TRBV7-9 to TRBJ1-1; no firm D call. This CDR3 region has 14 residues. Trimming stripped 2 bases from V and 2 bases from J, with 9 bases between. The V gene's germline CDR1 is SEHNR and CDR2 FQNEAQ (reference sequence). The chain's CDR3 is CASSLNGPNTEAFF. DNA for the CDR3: TGTGCCAGCAGCTTAAACGGGCCCAACACTGAAGCTTTCTTT.

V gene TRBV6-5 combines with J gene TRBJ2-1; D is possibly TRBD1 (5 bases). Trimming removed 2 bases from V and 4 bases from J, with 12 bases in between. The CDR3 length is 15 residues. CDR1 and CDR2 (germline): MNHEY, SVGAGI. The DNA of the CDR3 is TGTGCCAGCAGTTACAGGGCAGGGTGGTACAATGAGCAGTTCTTC. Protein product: CASSYRAGWYNEQFF.

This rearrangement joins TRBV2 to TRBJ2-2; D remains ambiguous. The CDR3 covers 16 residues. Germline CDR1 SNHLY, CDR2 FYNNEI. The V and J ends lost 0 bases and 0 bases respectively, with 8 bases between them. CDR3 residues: CASSEAWQTNTGELFF. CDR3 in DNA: TGTGCCAGCAGTGAAGCGTGGCAGACGAACACCGGGGAGCTGTTTTTT. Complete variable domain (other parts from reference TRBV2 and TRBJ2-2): EPEVTQTPSHQVTQMGQEVILRCVPISNHLYFYWYRQILGQKVEFLVSFYNNEISEKSEIFDDQFSVERPDGSNFTLKIRSTKLEDSAMYFCASSEAWQTNTGELFFGEGSRLTVL.

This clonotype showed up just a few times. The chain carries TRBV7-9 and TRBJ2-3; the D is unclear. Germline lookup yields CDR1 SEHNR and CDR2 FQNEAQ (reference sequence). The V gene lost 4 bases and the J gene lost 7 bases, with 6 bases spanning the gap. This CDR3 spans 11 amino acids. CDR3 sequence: CASSSDYTQYF. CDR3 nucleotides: TGTGCCAGCAGCTCTGATTATACGCAGTATTTT.

Here the CDR3 DNA reads TGTGCCAGCAGCCTGGGCACAGCCCAAAACTATGGCTACACCTTC. Translating it yields CASSLGTAQNYGYTF. The V and J genes are TRBV4-2 and TRBJ1-2; D is uncertain. Per the germline V gene, CDR1 is LGHNA and CDR2 is YNFKEQ. The V end lost 4 bases, the J end lost 2 bases, and 14 bases lay between the germline ends. The CDR3 has 15 amino acids.

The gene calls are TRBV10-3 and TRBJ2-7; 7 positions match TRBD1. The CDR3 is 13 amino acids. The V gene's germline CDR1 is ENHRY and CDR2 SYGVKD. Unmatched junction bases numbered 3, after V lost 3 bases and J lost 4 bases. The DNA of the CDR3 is TGTGCCATCAGTGAAGACAGGGTATACGAGCAGTACGTC. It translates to CAISEDRVYEQYV.

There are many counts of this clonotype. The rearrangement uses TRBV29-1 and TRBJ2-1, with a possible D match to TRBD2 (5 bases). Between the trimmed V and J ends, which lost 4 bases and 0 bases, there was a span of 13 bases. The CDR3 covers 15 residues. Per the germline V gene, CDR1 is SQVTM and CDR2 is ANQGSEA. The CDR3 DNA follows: TGCAGCGTTGGCCGGGGAATGAGCTCCTACAATGAGCAGTTCTTC. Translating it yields CSVGRGMSSYNEQFF.

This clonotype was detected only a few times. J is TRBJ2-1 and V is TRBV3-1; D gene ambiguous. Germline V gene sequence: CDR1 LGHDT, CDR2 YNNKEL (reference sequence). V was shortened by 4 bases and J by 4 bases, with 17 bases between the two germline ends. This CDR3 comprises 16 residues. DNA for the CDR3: TGTGCCAGCAGCCCCTGGTTGTTAGCCGAGTACAATGAGCAGTTCTTC. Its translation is CASSPWLLAEYNEQFF.

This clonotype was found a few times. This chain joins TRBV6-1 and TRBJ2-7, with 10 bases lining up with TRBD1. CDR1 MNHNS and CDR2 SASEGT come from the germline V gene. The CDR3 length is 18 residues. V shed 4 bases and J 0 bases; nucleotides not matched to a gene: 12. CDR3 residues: CASSVPPPGTGASYEQYV. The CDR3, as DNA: TGTGCCAGCAGTGTCCCCCCCCCCGGGACAGGGGCCTCCTACGAGCAGTACGTC.

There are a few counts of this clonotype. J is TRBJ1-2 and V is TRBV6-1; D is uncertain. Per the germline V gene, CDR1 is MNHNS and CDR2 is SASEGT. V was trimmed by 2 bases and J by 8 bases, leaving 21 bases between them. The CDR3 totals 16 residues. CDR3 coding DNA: TGTGCCAGCAGTGAACCCCCATTGGGTGCAGTAACGGGCTACACCTTC. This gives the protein CASSEPPLGAVTGYTF.

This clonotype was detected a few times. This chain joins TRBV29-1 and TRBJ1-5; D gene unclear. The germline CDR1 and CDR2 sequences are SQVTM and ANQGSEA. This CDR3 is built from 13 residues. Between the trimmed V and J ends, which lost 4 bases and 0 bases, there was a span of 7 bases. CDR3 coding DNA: TGCAGCGTTGCGTCTTATAGCAATCAGCCCCAGCATTTT. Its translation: CSVASYSNQPQHF.

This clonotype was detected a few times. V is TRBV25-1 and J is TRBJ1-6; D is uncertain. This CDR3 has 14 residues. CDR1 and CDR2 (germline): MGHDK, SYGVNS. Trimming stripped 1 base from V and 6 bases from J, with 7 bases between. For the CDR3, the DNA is TGTGCCAGCAGTGAATCCCAGAGTAATTCACCCCTCCACTTT. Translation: CASSESQSNSPLHF.

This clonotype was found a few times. CDR3 DNA sequence: TGTGCCACCAGTGATGCAGGGGGGTCCTACAATGAGCAGTTCTTC. The encoded protein is CATSDAGGSYNEQFF. The chain carries TRBV24-1 and TRBJ2-1, with a weak D call TRBD1 (7 bases). V was pared by 3 bases and J by 1 base, with 9 bases between. This CDR3 has 15 amino acids. Germline V CDR1 and CDR2: KGHDR, SFDVKD.